This TCR beta chain was sequenced in a study of breast tumors, draining lymph nodes, adjacent tissues. Findings and caveats of the study: Tumor and nontumor repertoires were significantly more similar in luminal-like than in basal-like breast cancer.

Looked up from germline, CDR1 is DFQATT and CDR2 is SNEGSKA (reference sequence). Trimming removed 6 bases at V and 0 bases at J, with 9 bases between. CDR3 size: 13 residues. Via MiXCR, TCRdb re-called the multiplex PCR reads, giving one row per CDR3 protein. The sample records roughly 17,000 distinct CDR3 sequences, around two fifths being singletons. With respect to this clonotype: Antigen unknown.

This TCR derives from a female donor with breast cancer. Some clones in this sample may be carry-over from other donors' samples. V and J are TRBV20-1 and TRBJ2-1; tentative D call: TRBD2 (6 bases). Sequenced input: breast tumor tissue. The CDR3 protein is CSAGRDSYNEQFF. The CDR3 DNA reads TGCAGTGCCGGGCGGGACTCCTACAATGAGCAGTTCTTC.